A single sample gave rise to the 25 T cell receptor beta chains below, sequenced in a study of T cell responses to AZD1222 COVID-19 vaccine. Sequencing used immunoSEQ multiplex PCR; TCRdb keeps in-frame clones, though not all of them. The sample has more than 150,000 clones; about nine tenths are singletons. Sequencing used peripheral blood, obtained 28 days after the second AZD1222 dose. The source is an adult who received the AZD1222 COVID-19 vaccine.

The chain is built from TRBV24-1 and TRBJ2-5, with D possibly called TRBD1 or TRBD2 (5 bases each). The CDR3 runs to 13 residues. V was pared by 6 bases and J by 4 bases, with 11 bases between. Germline V lookup: CDR1 KGHDR, CDR2 SFDVKD. This CDR3 reads CATSRDVGETQYF. The CDR3 DNA sequence: TGTGCCACCAGTAGGGACGTGGGAGAGACCCAGTACTTC.

The genes are TRBV5-1 and TRBJ2-1; 11 bases map to TRBD2. The CDR3 runs to 15 residues. V was clipped by 6 bases and J by 6 bases; unmatched bases: 8. Germline V lookup: CDR1 SGHRS, CDR2 YFSETQ. The CDR3 DNA sequence: TGCGCCAGCAAACCTAGCGGGAGGACTGTCAATGAGCAGTTCTTC. Protein product: CASKPSGRTVNEQFF. The variable domain in full, completed from reference TRBV5-1 and TRBJ2-1, reads KAGVTQTPRYLIKTRGQQVTLSCSPISGHRSVSWYQQTPGQGLQFLFEYFSETQRNKGNFPGRFSGRQFSNSRSEMNVSTLELGDSALYLCASKPSGRTVNEQFFGPGTRLTVL.

In this sample, this clone turned up once. The chain employs TRBV3-1 (or the pseudogene TRBV3-2) and TRBJ2-1, with D tentatively TRBD2 (5 bases). The germline CDR1 and CDR2 sequences are LGHDT and YNNKEL (reference sequence). The CDR3 runs 16 residues. V was pared by 0 bases and J by 8 bases, with 17 bases between. CDR3 protein: CASSQDLPPAGDEQFF. The CDR3 DNA is TGTGCCAGCAGCCAAGATCTTCCTCCCGCCGGGGATGAGCAGTTCTTC.

This chain links TRBV2 with TRBJ2-7; D possibly corresponds to TRBD2 (5 bases). Germline lookup yields CDR1 SNHLY and CDR2 FYNNEI. The CDR3 is 14 residues long. The V end lost 6 bases, the J end lost 0 bases, and 12 bases lay between the germline ends. The CDR3 is CASRGRLFSYEQYF. The CDR3 nucleotides are TGTGCCAGCAGGGGGAGACTTTTCTCCTACGAGCAGTACTTC.

In nucleotides, the CDR3 is TGTGCCAGCAGCTTGGTAACGGGAGGGGGTGAGCAGTTCTTC. Amino acids: CASSLVTGGGEQFF. The rearrangement joins TRBV5-6 to TRBJ2-1; 8 bases agree with TRBD2. Trimming removed 0 bases from V and 9 bases from J; junction bases left unmatched: 5. Germline-derived CDR1 and CDR2 are SGHDT and YYEEEE. The CDR3 extends over 14 amino acids.

This chain uses TRBV7-2 with TRBJ2-5; D gene ambiguous. Per the germline V gene, CDR1 is SGHTA and CDR2 is FQGNSA. V dropped 3 bases and J dropped 4 bases, with 12 bases sitting between them. This CDR3 is built from 14 residues. Here the CDR3 reads CASSLVTGRETQYF. Written as DNA, the CDR3 is TGTGCCAGCAGCTTGGTAACGGGTAGAGAGACCCAGTACTTC.

The rearrangement links TRBV15 to TRBJ2-3; 12 bases map to TRBD2. V lost 5 bases to trimming and J lost 6 bases; unmatched junction nucleotides: 12. The CDR3 is 17 residues long. CDR1 LNHNV and CDR2 YYDKDF come from the germline V gene (reference sequence). The CDR3 DNA reads TGTGCCACCAGCCTAAGGCAGACTAGCGGGAGCATGGATACGCAGTATTTT. Its protein product is CATSLRQTSGSMDTQYF.

The chain has TRBV28 and TRBJ1-5; D is ambiguous. The CDR3 is made up of 15 amino acids. With 6 bases removed from V and 0 bases from J, the gap between germline ends came to 12 bases. From germline, CDR1 is MDHEN and CDR2 SYDVKM. The CDR3 spells CASSRHGPSNQPQHF. CDR3 nucleotide sequence: TGTGCCAGCAGCCGTCACGGGCCTAGCAATCAGCCCCAGCATTTT.

This rearrangement joins TRBV7-3 to TRBJ2-2, with TRBD2 identical over 9 bases. The V and J ends lost 5 bases and 1 base, in that order; junction bases with no gene match: 2. This CDR3 has 15 residues. Looked up from germline, CDR1 is SGHTA and CDR2 is FQGTGA. DNA for the CDR3: TGTGCCAGCAGCGCAGCGGGAGGGAACACCGGGGAGCTGTTTTTT. Translated, it gives CASSAAGGNTGELFF.

The chain combines TRBV15 with TRBJ1-5; D perhaps matches TRBD1 (6 bases). The V end was cut by 1 base, the J end by 4 bases, with 11 bases between. Germline CDR1 and CDR2: LNHNV and YYDKDF (reference sequence). The length of the CDR3 is 15 residues. CDR3 sequence reads: CATSRGGAGNQPQHF. The CDR3 DNA reads TGTGCCACCAGCAGAGGGGGGGCAGGAAATCAGCCCCAGCATTTT.

V is TRBV7-9 and J is TRBJ2-1; unclear D gene. This CDR3 comprises 15 residues. CDR1 and CDR2 (germline): SEHNR, FQNEAQ (reference sequence). Trimming left V 4 bases short and J 8 bases short, with 18 bases between. DNA for the CDR3: TGTGCCAGCAGCTCGAACCCCTACCGTAAGGATGAGCAGTTCTTC. It is translated as CASSSNPYRKDEQFF.

The V call is TRBV2, the J call TRBJ2-5, with D uncertain. V lost 0 bases and J lost 6, with 11 bases in between. CDR1 and CDR2 from the germline V gene are SNHLY and FYNNEI. The CDR3 consists of 14 residues. As DNA, the CDR3 is TGTGCCAGCAGTGAAGCGAAAAGGGCACAGACCCAGTACTTC. Translated, it gives CASSEAKRAQTQYF.

The chain recombines TRBV5-1 with TRBJ1-2, with 7 nucleotides matching TRBD1. The CDR3 runs to 13 residues. V shed 0 bases, J shed 8 bases, and the junction held 4 bases outside the gene matches. Germline CDR1 reads SGHRS; CDR2 reads YFSETQ. CDR3 DNA sequence: TGCGCCAGCAGCTTGGGACAGGGTAAGGGCTACACCTTC. Protein product: CASSLGQGKGYTF.

J is TRBJ2-5 and V is TRBV3-1 (or the pseudogene TRBV3-2); D not certain. Trimming stripped 1 base from V and 2 bases from J, with 14 bases between. Germline V CDR1 and CDR2: LGHDT, YNNKEL (reference sequence). The CDR3 is made up of 16 amino acids. The CDR3 DNA reads as TGTGCCAGCAGCCAAGTTGGGCCAGCTATTCAAGAGACCCAGTACTTC. Translated, it gives CASSQVGPAIQETQYF.

V gene TRBV7-2 combines with J gene TRBJ2-3, with 10 bases aligning to TRBD1. CDR3 length equals 18 residues. Germline CDR1 reads SGHTA; CDR2 reads FQGNSA. With 5 bases clipped from V and 3 bases from J, the junction kept 14 bases outside the gene matches. As DNA, the CDR3 is TGTGCCAGCAGCGCGGGACAGGGGCTAGGTAGGAGGACAGATACGCAGTATTTT. Residues: CASSAGQGLGRRTDTQYF.

V and J are TRBV6-2 or TRBV6-3 and TRBJ1-2; 8 nucleotides align to TRBD1. Germline values: CDR1 MNHEY, CDR2 SVGEGT. The V and J ends lost 2 bases and 4 bases, in that order; junction bases with no gene match: 9. The CDR3 covers 16 residues. CDR3 in DNA: TGTGCCAGCAGTTACCAGGGGGCTTTTACTGGCTATGGCTACACCTTC. Translation: CASSYQGAFTGYGYTF.

This clone was observed a single time. The V call is TRBV18, the J call TRBJ1-1; unclear D gene. The CDR3 extends over 14 amino acids. Germline V gene lookup returns CDR1 KGHSH and CDR2 LQKENI. V lost 6 bases, J lost 0 bases, and 11 bases lay in between. The DNA for the CDR3 is TGTGCCAGCTCGCCTCTATCTATGAACACTGAAGCTTTCTTT. Protein sequence: CASSPLSMNTEAFF.

The chain recombines TRBV7-2 with TRBJ2-2, with TRBD2 identical over 10 bases. The trim removed 7 bases at V and 7 bases at J, leaving 18 bases unmatched. Germline values: CDR1 SGHTA, CDR2 FQGNSA. The CDR3 length is 18 residues. In nucleotides, the CDR3 is TGTGCCAGCACCACGCCAAGTTTAGCGGGAGGAGCCGGCGGGGAGCTGTTTTTT. It encodes CASTTPSLAGGAGGELFF.

The genes are TRBV3-1 (or the pseudogene TRBV3-2) and TRBJ2-5, with TRBD1 matching over 7 bases. Germline loops: CDR1 LGHDT, CDR2 YNNKEL (reference sequence). This CDR3 region has 16 residues. V lost 3 bases to trimming and J lost 5 bases; unmatched junction nucleotides: 12. This CDR3 is CASSHNRGGRMETQYF. In DNA form, the CDR3 reads TGTGCCAGCAGCCACAACAGGGGCGGGCGAATGGAGACCCAGTACTTC.

The chain carries TRBV10-3 and TRBJ2-1, with D possibly matching TRBD2 (5 bases). The CDR3 has 17 residues. CDR1 ENHRY and CDR2 SYGVKD come from the germline V gene. Trimming removed 2 bases at V and 0 bases at J, with 14 bases between. In DNA form, the CDR3 reads TGTGCCATCAGTGAGGCCGTTGGGAGTGTCTCCTACAATGAGCAGTTCTTC. It yields the protein CAISEAVGSVSYNEQFF.

Written as DNA, the CDR3 is TGTGCCAGCAGTTACTTGGGACACCTCGGCGAGCAGTACTTC. Translating it yields CASSYLGHLGEQYF. This rearrangement joins TRBV6-2 or TRBV6-3 to TRBJ2-7, with D possibly TRBD1 on 6 matching bases. CDR1 and CDR2 from the germline V gene are MNHEY and SVGEGT. Deletions cut 1 base from V and 6 bases from J, with 13 bases between. The length of the CDR3 is 14 residues.

This rearrangement joins TRBV29-1 to TRBJ2-1; 11 nucleotides match TRBD2. The CDR3 is 15 amino acids. Germline V gene sequence: CDR1 SQVTM, CDR2 ANQGSEA. The J segment lost 9 bases and the V segment lost 7 bases, leaving 14 bases of the junction unmatched. CDR3 in DNA: TGCAGCGGGCGACTAGCGGGACGGGGTGAGAGTGAGCAGTTCTTC. Translation gives CSGRLAGRGESEQFF.

The V gene is TRBV28, the J gene TRBJ1-2; TRBD1 might be the D (6 bases). Trimming removed 5 bases at V and 5 bases at J, with 12 bases between. In germline, CDR1 is MDHEN, CDR2 SYDVKM. This CDR3 has 13 residues. The CDR3 sequence is CASSTQGIYGYTF. The CDR3 bases are TGTGCCAGCAGTACTCAGGGGATTTATGGCTACACCTTC.

The rearrangement joins TRBV19 to TRBJ2-7, with 12 bases identical to TRBD2. Looked up from germline, CDR1 is LNHDA and CDR2 is SQIVND (reference sequence). This CDR3 region has 14 residues. With V trimmed by 6 bases and J by 6 bases, 6 bases remained unmatched. Here the CDR3 reads CASSVLAGGSEQYF. In nucleotides, the CDR3 is TGTGCCAGTAGCGTACTAGCGGGAGGTTCCGAGCAGTACTTC.

The genes are TRBV7-2 and TRBJ2-1; 8 bases align to TRBD2. The CDR3 extends over 18 amino acids. Germline CDR1 and CDR2: SGHTA and FQGNSA. J was trimmed by 0 bases and V by 4 bases; bases with no gene match: 11. In DNA, the CDR3 is TGTGCCAGCAGCTCGAAAGGCCTAGCGGGCTACTCCTACAATGAGCAGTTCTTC. This codes for CASSSKGLAGYSYNEQFF. The entire variable domain, with the rest obtained from reference TRBV7-2 and TRBJ2-1, is as follows: GAGVSQSPSNKVTEKGKDVELRCDPISGHTALYWYRQSLGQGLEFLIYFQGNSAPDKSGLPSDRFSAERTGGSVSTLTIQRTQQEDSAVYLCASSSKGLAGYSYNEQFFGPGTRLTVL.